Detailed here is one T cell receptor beta chain. Its specificity is unknown. Germline CDR1 and CDR2: MGHRA and YSYEKL. Germline trimming cut 0 bases from V and 5 bases from J; bases unmatched to any gene: 9. CDR3 length: 17 residues. This sample is drawn from a study of post-analysis software for immune sequencing data. Study-wide context: Relapsing-remitting, secondary progressive and progressive-relapsing multiple sclerosis courses were included.

The study's findings and limits: Compared with controls, patients had more of about 5 TRBV segments, including TRBV5-6, TRBV5-1 and TRBV20-1. F measure grouped same-batch samples tightly together.

Libraries were made from TCR beta cDNA, and they carried unique molecular identifiers. In TCRdb, the PCR reads were re-called with MiXCR into one record per CDR3 protein. The repertoire holds 380,000 or so distinct CDR3 sequences, with around 33% as singletons. The rearrangement uses TRBV4-1 and TRBJ2-3, with 9 nucleotides matching TRBD2. This clonotype was sampled from a girl aged 10-17 years with multiple sclerosis. The source material was blood. The CDR3 DNA reads TGCGCCAGCAGCCAAGACCCGGGACTAGCCGCAGGAGATACGCAGTATTTT. Its translation: CASSQDPGLAAGDTQYF.